The T cell receptor (beta chain) under discussion was sequenced for a study of human T cells and chemical hapten exposure. The study, taken as a whole, reports: The study found that DPC sensitization did not change TCRs above 1 in 1000 frequency. Counts of expanded TCRs at PT1 were positively correlated with patch test score.

Regarding time point: patch test 2, 6 weeks after DPC sensitization. Treatment of the sample: therapeutic diphenylcyclopropenone sensitization with weekly scalp DPC. Unique molecular identifiers were attached to individual cDNA molecules within the library. In the original processing: TCRs per sample had a median of approximately 88,000 and ranged from about 23,224 to 700,000. Using its own MiXCR run on the RACE reads, TCRdb lists one record per CDR3 protein. TCRdb assigned the V and J calls; the authors' analysis was not used. Of some 350,000 distinct CDR3 sequences in the sample, about 6.3% are singletons; the top ten hold around 5.8%. This CDR3 has 17 amino acids. V lost 3 bases to trimming and J lost 5 bases, with 20 bases between them. Germline V gives CDR1 LGHNA, CDR2 YNFKEQ. This clonotype was counted many times. No antigen is known for it.

This sequence was found in a woman aged 18-35 years with alopecia areata. Some clones in this sample may be carry-over from other donors' samples. Sequencing was performed on whole blood, taken in connection with sensitization to the hapten diphenylcyclopropenone (DPC). The V gene is TRBV4-2, the J gene TRBJ2-1; possibly TRBD2 for D (6 bases). CDR3 sequence: CASSHVRTGVLHNEQFF. The DNA for the CDR3 is TGTGCCAGCAGCCATGTCAGAACGGGGGTGCTCCACAATGAGCAGTTCTTC.